The 28 T cell receptor beta chains reported below all come from one sample, sequenced in a study of PD-1 blockade in mismatch repair-deficient tumors. The method was immunoSEQ multiplex PCR; TCRdb's version includes in-frame clones alone and lacks a portion of them. Of roughly 79,000 clones listed, approximately 78% are singletons. The specimen was peripheral blood, collected 44 weeks after starting pembrolizumab. These receptors were obtained from an adult with mismatch repair-deficient cancer.

The rearrangement links TRBV7-6 to TRBJ2-5; 8 bases are a match to TRBD2. The germline CDR1 and CDR2 sequences are SGHVS and FNYEAQ. The ends lost 1 base at V and 4 bases at J; junction bases unmatched: 17. This CDR3 spans 19 amino acids. The CDR3 bases are TGTGCCAGCAGCTTAGACCCTCTGGAACCATCGCTAGCGGGAGAGACCCAGTACTTC. Translated: CASSLDPLEPSLAGETQYF.

V and J are TRBV5-8 and TRBJ2-2, with 9 bases matching TRBD1. This CDR3 has 16 amino acids. Per germline, CDR1 SGHTS and CDR2 YDEGEE. V shed 5 bases and J 5 bases; nucleotides not matched to a gene: 10. CDR3 residues: CASSFTGGARTGELFF. The CDR3 region has the DNA TGTGCCAGCAGTTTCACAGGGGGCGCAAGGACCGGGGAGCTGTTTTTT.

This chain joins TRBV6-1 and TRBJ1-5, with D perhaps TRBD1 (5 bases). CDR3 length: 13 residues. CDR1 and CDR2 from the germline V gene are MNHNS and SASEGT. The CDR3 here is CASQGQGVQPQHF. CDR3 DNA sequence: TGTGCATCTCAAGGGCAGGGTGTACAGCCCCAGCATTTT.

This rearrangement joins TRBV7-2 to TRBJ2-3; D may be TRBD2 (6 bases). V was clipped by 1 base and J by 4 bases, with 12 bases between them. The CDR3 has 15 amino acids. Looked up from germline, CDR1 is SGHTA and CDR2 is FQGNSA. The CDR3: CASSLEAREADTQYF. In nucleotides, the CDR3 is TGTGCCAGCAGCTTAGAGGCCAGGGAGGCAGATACGCAGTATTTT.

This clone has more than one count but fewer than ten. The chain has TRBV18 and TRBJ1-5, with TRBD1 matching 7 bases. V trimming: 0 bases; J trimming: 3 bases; junction bases outside the gene matches: 2. Germline V gene data show CDR1 as KGHSH and CDR2 as LQKENI. CDR3 length equals 15 residues. CDR3 protein: CASSPPGTANQPQHF. CDR3 sequence (DNA): TGTGCCAGCTCACCACCCGGGACAGCCAATCAGCCCCAGCATTTT.

V gene TRBV5-1 combines with J gene TRBJ1-1, with TRBD1 identical over 7 bases. The ends lost 3 bases at V and 1 base at J; junction bases unmatched: 6. The length of the CDR3 is 15 residues. Germline CDR1 reads SGHRS; CDR2 reads YFSETQ. CDR3 in DNA: TGCGCCAGCAGCTATAAACAGGGGTCGAACACTGAAGCTTTCTTT. This sequence encodes CASSYKQGSNTEAFF.

V and J are TRBV7-2 and TRBJ1-5; 9 bases map to TRBD1. The CDR3 sequence is 14 residues long. With 1 base clipped from V and 6 bases from J, the junction kept 1 base outside the gene matches. From germline, CDR1 is SGHTA and CDR2 FQGNSA. The CDR3 DNA is TGTGCCAGCAGCTTAGTGGGACAGGGTCAGCCCCAGCATTTT. Residues: CASSLVGQGQPQHF. The full variable domain, completed using reference TRBV7-2 and TRBJ1-5, is GAGVSQSPSNKVTEKGKDVELRCDPISGHTALYWYRQSLGQGLEFLIYFQGNSAPDKSGLPSDRFSAERTGGSVSTLTIQRTQQEDSAVYLCASSLVGQGQPQHFGDGTRLSIL.

The chain uses TRBV19 and TRBJ1-2; TRBD1 might be the D (5 bases). The V end lost 4 bases, the J end lost 0 bases, and 9 bases lay between the germline ends. The CDR3 is made up of 14 amino acids. Germline V gene data show CDR1 as LNHDA and CDR2 as SQIVND (reference sequence). CDR3 in DNA: TGTGCCAGTAGTAAGGCAGGGCCTAACTATGGCTACACCTTC. Protein product: CASSKAGPNYGYTF.

V and J are TRBV7-3 and TRBJ2-7; D not certain. Germline V gene data show CDR1 as SGHTA and CDR2 as FQGTGA. The V end lost 1 base, the J end lost 4 bases, and 8 bases lay between the germline ends. There are 13 residues in the CDR3. CDR3 in amino acids: CASSLNWGYEQYF. The CDR3 nucleotides are TGTGCCAGCAGCTTAAATTGGGGATACGAGCAGTACTTC. The variable domain in full, completed from reference TRBV7-3 and TRBJ2-7, reads GAGVSQTPSNKVTEKGKYVELRCDPISGHTALYWYRQSLGQGPEFLIYFQGTGAADDSGLPNDRFFAVRPEGSVSTLKIQRTERGDSAVYLCASSLNWGYEQYFGPGTRLTVT.

This chain joins TRBV10-2 and TRBJ2-7; D is unclear. The germline V and J ends were trimmed by 2 bases and 3 bases, with 11 bases remaining between them. This CDR3 is built from 14 residues. From germline, CDR1 is WSHSY and CDR2 SAAADI. The CDR3 bases are TGCGCCAGCAGTGAGACGTCTCCCCTCTACGAGCAGTACTTC. This translates into CASSETSPLYEQYF.

The chain has TRBV5-5 and TRBJ1-5; 9 bases are a match to TRBD1. CDR3 length: 15 residues. CDR1 and CDR2 (germline): SGHKS, YYEKEE (reference sequence). J was trimmed by 5 bases and V by 3 bases; bases with no gene match: 6. Here the CDR3 reads CASSSDRGKHQPQHF. DNA of the CDR3: TGTGCCAGCAGCTCCGACAGGGGGAAGCATCAGCCCCAGCATTTT.

The chain employs TRBV30 and TRBJ1-2, with 7 bases lining up with TRBD1. This CDR3 comprises 13 residues. CDR1 is GTSNPN, CDR2 SVGIG, per germline (reference sequence). V shed 3 bases and J 4 bases; nucleotides not matched to a gene: 5. The CDR3 coding sequence is TGTGCCTGGAGGGGAGGGGGCGTCTATGGCTACACCTTC. This gives the protein CAWRGGGVYGYTF.

This clone has just one count. The chain combines TRBV27 with TRBJ2-1; TRBD1 matches at 10 bases. CDR1 and CDR2 (germline): MNHEY, SMNVEV (reference sequence). The CDR3 runs 16 residues. The V gene end was trimmed by 2 bases and the J gene end by 7 bases; junction bases not matched to a gene: 8. CDR3 loop: CASSLRRQGAGNEQFF. The DNA for the CDR3 is TGTGCCAGCAGTTTAAGGAGACAGGGGGCCGGTAATGAGCAGTTCTTC.

This chain uses TRBV2 with TRBJ1-2; D gene ambiguous. This CDR3 region has 11 residues. Germline CDR1 SNHLY, CDR2 FYNNEI. The V end was cut by 2 bases, the J end by 2 bases, with 0 bases between. CDR3 protein: CASSENYGYTF. The CDR3 bases are TGTGCCAGCAGTGAAAACTATGGCTACACCTTC.

The genes are TRBV21-1 and TRBJ2-6; the table assigns TRBD2, which was not confirmed against the DNA. TRBV21-1 is flagged as a pseudogene. There are 12 residues in the CDR3. CDR3 in amino acids: CASSLGANVLTF. CDR3 coding DNA: TGTGCCAGCAGCCTTGGGGCCAACGTCCTGACTTTC.

This clone was seen only once. The chain combines TRBV7-2 with TRBJ1-5; no reliable D call. The germline V and J ends were trimmed by 4 bases and 7 bases, with 8 bases remaining between them. The germline V gene encodes CDR1 SGHTA and CDR2 FQGNSA. The CDR3 extends over 12 amino acids. CDR3 region: CASSSLGQPQHF. DNA of the CDR3: TGTGCCAGCAGCTCGCTGGGGCAGCCCCAGCATTTT.

The chain carries TRBV7-3 and TRBJ2-5; 12 nucleotides align to TRBD2. The CDR3 is made up of 16 amino acids. V shed 2 bases, J shed 2 bases, and the junction held 3 bases outside the gene matches. Per the germline V gene, CDR1 is SGHTA and CDR2 is FQGTGA. The CDR3 loop is CASSLGTSGFQETQYF. CDR3 DNA sequence: TGTGCCAGCAGCTTAGGGACTAGCGGGTTTCAAGAGACCCAGTACTTC.

The rearrangement links TRBV29-1 to TRBJ2-7; 10 positions match TRBD1. This CDR3 is 12 amino acids long. V lost 6 bases, J lost 4 bases, and 3 bases stayed unmatched. Per the germline V gene, CDR1 is SQVTM and CDR2 is ANQGSEA. The CDR3 reads CSVSDRGYEQYF. The CDR3 DNA sequence: TGCAGCGTGTCGGACAGGGGGTACGAGCAGTACTTC.

In its sample, this clone was seen once. The CDR3 bases are TGTGCCAGCAGCTTAGATGGCCGCGGGGGACGCACTGAAGCTTTCTTT. Protein product: CASSLDGRGGRTEAFF. The genes are TRBV11-3 and TRBJ1-1, with D possibly TRBD1 on 5 matching bases. The V end lost 0 bases, the J end lost 4 bases, and 15 bases lay between the germline ends. Germline V gives CDR1 SGHNT, CDR2 YENEEA. CDR3 length: 16 amino acids.

This clone was seen only once. This rearrangement joins TRBV6-4 to TRBJ1-2, with D perhaps matching TRBD1 (5 bases). CDR3 length: 16 amino acids. The V gene's germline CDR1 is MRHNA and CDR2 SNTAGT. Trimming took off 0 bases at V and 7 bases at J, with 18 bases between the two ends. The CDR3 protein is CASSDSSFRGRGGYTF. For the CDR3, the DNA is TGTGCCAGCAGTGACTCATCCTTTAGGGGTAGAGGTGGCTACACCTTC.

V usage is TRBV12-5 and J usage is TRBJ2-1, with D maybe TRBD1 (6 bases). The CDR3 length is 16 residues. Per germline, CDR1 LGHNT and CDR2 FRNRAP. Trimming removed 4 bases at V and 5 bases at J, with 18 bases between. The CDR3 here is CASGSPSDSLNNEQFF. DNA of the CDR3: TGTGCTAGTGGTTCTCCATCGGACAGTCTGAACAATGAGCAGTTCTTC.

V usage is TRBV27 and J usage is TRBJ2-3; TRBD2 aligns across 12 bases. The CDR3 covers 15 residues. The junction had 7 bases not matched to a gene; V was cut back by 10 bases and J by 2 bases. Germline V CDR1 and CDR2: MNHEY, SMNVEV (reference sequence). The CDR3 protein is CATSTSGGTTDTQYF. The CDR3 nucleotides are TGTGCCACATCGACTAGCGGGGGAACCACAGATACGCAGTATTTT.

V and J are TRBV11-3 and TRBJ2-7, with no clear D. The CDR3 contains 13 residues. V lost 6 bases, J lost 7 bases, and 16 bases lay in between. Germline CDR1 SGHNT, CDR2 YENEEA. The CDR3 region is CASRSLGSWEQYF. The CDR3 nucleotides are TGTGCCAGCAGGAGTCTAGGGTCTTGGGAGCAGTACTTC.

V is TRBV5-1 and J is TRBJ2-7, with 10 bases lining up with TRBD2. With V trimmed by 5 bases and J by 7 bases, 15 bases remained unmatched. Germline-derived CDR1 and CDR2 are SGHRS and YFSETQ. CDR3 length: 16 amino acids. CDR3 coding DNA: TGCGCCAGCAGTTCCGGGGTAGCGGGAGGCCATGGGGAGCAGTACTTC. Encoded protein: CASSSGVAGGHGEQYF.

The rearrangement uses TRBV4-3 and TRBJ2-3; TRBD2 matches at 7 bases. This CDR3 has 18 amino acids. Germline trimming cut 0 bases from V and 3 bases from J; bases unmatched to any gene: 12. Germline V gene data show CDR1 as LGHNA and CDR2 as YSLEER. The CDR3 loop is CASSQDPAQRGQTDTQYF. In DNA form, the CDR3 reads TGCGCCAGCAGCCAAGATCCAGCCCAGCGGGGTCAGACAGATACGCAGTATTTT.

The chain employs TRBV5-1 and TRBJ1-2; D unresolved. The CDR3 spans 16 residues. Trimming took off 0 bases at V and 2 bases at J, with 14 bases between the two ends. CDR1 SGHRS and CDR2 YFSETQ come from the germline V gene. The CDR3, as DNA: TGCGCCAGCAGCTTGGGCAGTTCAGGAGTCAACTATGGCTACACCTTC. Translation: CASSLGSSGVNYGYTF.

The V gene is TRBV19, the J gene TRBJ2-1; D unclear. The CDR3 is 14 amino acids. Germline V gene sequence: CDR1 LNHDA, CDR2 SQIVND (reference sequence). V lost 5 bases to trimming and J lost 9 bases, with 17 bases between them. CDR3 region: CASSSQAPPSEQFF. Written as DNA, the CDR3 is TGTGCCAGTAGTTCTCAGGCCCCACCCAGTGAGCAGTTCTTC.

This clone showed up just a few times. The CDR3 region is CASSETEGGHGYTF. CDR3 coding DNA: TGTGCCAGCAGTGAGACGGAGGGAGGGCATGGCTACACCTTC. The V gene is TRBV2, the J gene TRBJ1-2; unclear D gene. V lost 3 bases, J lost 6 bases, and 14 bases lay in between. This CDR3 comprises 14 residues. Germline assignment: CDR1 SNHLY and CDR2 FYNNEI.